A single T cell receptor (beta chain) is shown here with its context. Its specificity is unknown. The data were taken from a study of cytomegalovirus exposure and HLA in healthy donors. The overall study: Within the Caucasian-associated ancestry cluster were around four fifths of the roughly 380 genotyped donors. General study findings and limits: Among the most significant clusters, several appeared linked to common viral pathogens in a later analysis. Presence/absence analyses assumed roughly uniform sequencing depth across donors.

Primers for the PCR totalled 60 Vbeta and 13 Jbeta. The assay was immunoSEQ multiplex PCR, and TCRdb's table has in-frame clones only and misses some. The sample shows some 100,000 clones, roughly 88% of them seen only once. The germline gives CDR1 SGHAT, CDR2 FQNNGV. The V gene lost 1 base and the J gene lost 10 bases, with 13 bases spanning the gap. This CDR3 contains 13 residues. Specimen: PBMCs. The origin of this receptor is a woman aged 18 to 35 in good health and CMV-seronegative. J is TRBJ2-5 and V is TRBV11-2; the D is unclear. This chain's CDR3 is CASSLGSTLIQYF. The CDR3 DNA follows: TGTGCCAGCAGCTTAGGATCGACACTCATCCAGTACTTC. The variable domain in full, with the rest retrieved from reference TRBV11-2 and TRBJ2-5, is EAGVAQSPRYKIIEKRQSVAFWCNPISGHATLYWYQQILGQGPKLLIQFQNNGVVDDSQLPKDRFSAERLKGVDSTLKIQPAKLEDSAVYLCASSLGSTLIQYFGPGTRLLVL.